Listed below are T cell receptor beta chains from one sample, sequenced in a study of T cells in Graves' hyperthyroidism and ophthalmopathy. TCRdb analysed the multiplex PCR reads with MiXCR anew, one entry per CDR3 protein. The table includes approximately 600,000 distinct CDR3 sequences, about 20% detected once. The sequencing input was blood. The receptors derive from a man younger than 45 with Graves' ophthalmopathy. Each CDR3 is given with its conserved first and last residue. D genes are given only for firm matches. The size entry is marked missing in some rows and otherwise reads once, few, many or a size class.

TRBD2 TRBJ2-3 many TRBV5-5 TGTGCCAGCAGCTTGACCCTAGCGGCAGATACGCAGTATTTT CASSLTLAADTQYF
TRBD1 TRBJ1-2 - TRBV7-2 TGTGCCAGCAGCTTAGGGACAGGGTTCGACTATGGCTACACCTTC CASSLGTGFDYGYTF
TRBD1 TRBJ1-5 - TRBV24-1 TGTGCCACCAGTGACGGGACAGGCTTCTATCAGCCCCAGCATTTT CATSDGTGFYQPQHF
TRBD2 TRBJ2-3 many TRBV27 TGTGCCAGCAGTCCCGGACTAGCGGGAGGTACAGATACGCAGTATTTT CASSPGLAGGTDTQYF
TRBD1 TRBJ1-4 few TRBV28 TGTGCCAGCACCCCTCTCGGGACAGGGGATGAAAAACTGTTTTTT CASTPLGTGDEKLFF
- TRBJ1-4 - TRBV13 TGTGCCAGCAGCCCGGAACCTGAAGCCGGAAAACTGTTTTTT CASSPEPEAGKLFF
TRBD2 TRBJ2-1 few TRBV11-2 TGTGCCAGCAGCTTTTTTACCGGACTAGCGGGATCTGGGCAGTTCTTC CASSFFTGLAGSGQFF
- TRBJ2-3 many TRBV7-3 TGTGCCAGCAGCTTAAAGGCGGGTGGCGCAGATACGCAGTATTTT CASSLKAGGADTQYF
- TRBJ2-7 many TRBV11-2 TGTGCCAGCAGCCCTCGGACTCGCTCCTACGAGCAGTACTTC CASSPRTRSYEQYF
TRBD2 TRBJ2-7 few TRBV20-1 TGCAGTGCTTCCGGACTAGCGGGAGCTGGTTACGAGCAGTACTTC CSASGLAGAGYEQYF
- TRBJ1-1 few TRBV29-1 TGCAGCGTTCTACAGGGAGTGAACACTGAAGCTTTCTTT CSVLQGVNTEAFF
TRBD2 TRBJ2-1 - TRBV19 TGTGCCAGTAAGCCTCTAGCGGGAAGTGAAAGGAATGAGCAGTTCTTC CASKPLAGSERNEQFF
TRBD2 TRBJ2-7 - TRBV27 TGTGCCAGCAGTCCCGGTGCCGCGGGAGTCTCCTACGAGCAGTACTTC CASSPGAAGVSYEQYF
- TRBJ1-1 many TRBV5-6 TGTGCCAGCAGCTCAACTCCACAGGGTCCCACTGAAGCTTTCTTT CASSSTPQGPTEAFF
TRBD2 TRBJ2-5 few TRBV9 TGTGCCAGCAGCAGCCTCGGACTAGCCCAAGAGACCCAGTACTTC CASSSLGLAQETQYF
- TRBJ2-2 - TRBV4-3 TGCGCCAGCAGCCAAACCAGGCTACCGAACACCGGGGAGCTGTTTTTT CASSQTRLPNTGELFF
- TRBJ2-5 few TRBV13 TGTGCCAGCAGCTTATTGAGGGGGGACGAGGAGACCCAGTACTTC CASSLLRGDEETQYF
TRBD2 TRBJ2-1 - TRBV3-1 TGTGCCAGCAGCCAACTATGGACTAGCGGGAATGAGCAGTTCTTC CASSQLWTSGNEQFF
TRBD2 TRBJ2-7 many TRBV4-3 TGCGCCAGCAGCCGGGGGGGAGACTCCTACGAGCAGTACTTC CASSRGGDSYEQYF
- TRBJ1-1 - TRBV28 TGTGCCAGCAGTTTATATTTCGGCACAGCGAACACTGAAGCTTTCTTT CASSLYFGTANTEAFF
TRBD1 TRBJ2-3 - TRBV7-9 TGTGCCAGCAGCTTAGCTACAGGGGTTGCCACAGATACGCAGTATTTT CASSLATGVATDTQYF
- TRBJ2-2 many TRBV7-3 TGTGCCAGCAGCTCGTTAGGGGGCGGGGAGCTGTTTTTT CASSSLGGGELFF
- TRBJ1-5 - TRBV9 TGTGCCAGCAGCGTAGAAGAGGGGGATCAGCCCCAGCATTTT CASSVEEGDQPQHF
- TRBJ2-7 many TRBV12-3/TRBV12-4 TGTGCCAGCAGTTTATCTAGGAACGAGCAGTACTTC CASSLSRNEQYF
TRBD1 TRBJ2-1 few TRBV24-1 TGTGCCACCAGTGGACCGGGACAGGGGAAATCGGTGAGCTACAATGAGCAGTTCTTC CATSGPGQGKSVSYNEQFF
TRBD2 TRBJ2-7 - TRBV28 TGTGCCAGCAGCCCCTCTAGCGGGATCAACGAGCAGTACTTC CASSPSSGINEQYF
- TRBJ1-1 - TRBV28 TGTGCCAGCAGTTTAGTCGCTATGGGTCAGGAAGCTTTCTTT CASSLVAMGQEAFF